The T cell receptor (beta chain) described here comes from a study of blood T cells in healthy people across ages. Study conclusions and caveats: In older individuals, TCR beta diversity per million T cells was lower, falling roughly linearly with age.

Concerning this clonotype itself: The antigen remains undetermined.

For the second PCR, which ran for 7 to 11 cycles, a sample-barcoded 5' primer and a J-beta primer mix were used. TCRdb passed the 5' RACE reads through MiXCR, listing each CDR3 protein once. The sample lists roughly 1.7 million distinct CDR3 sequences, roughly 30% occurring once. V lost 9 bases to trimming and J lost 2 bases, with 17 bases between them. CDR3 length equals 15 residues. Germline V CDR1 and CDR2: KGHSH, LQKENI. The chain links TRBV18 to TRBJ2-1; D possibly uses TRBD1 or TRBD2 (5 bases each). Sequenced: blood. The TCR originated in a woman in her twenties or thirties in good health. CDR3 in amino acids: CASRRDGYPYNEQFF. CDR3 nucleotide sequence: TGTGCCAGTCGCCGGGACGGATATCCCTACAATGAGCAGTTCTTC.